These 26 T cell receptor beta chains were all obtained from the same sample, sequenced in a study of OX40 agonist ivuxolimab in advanced cancers. Measured with immunoSEQ multiplex PCR; TCRdb has only the in-frame clones, and not every one. In the table there are more than 80,000 clones, around 87% of which are singletons. The sequenced sample was CD4+ or CD8+ T cells sorted from blood, obtained in a trial of the OX40 agonist ivuxolimab. The receptor source for this set is an adult with an advanced solid tumor such as melanoma, head and neck, liver or kidney cancer.

The rearrangement uses TRBV19 and TRBJ1-5; D might be TRBD1 (5 bases). Germline lookup yields CDR1 LNHDA and CDR2 SQIVND (reference sequence). V lost 4 bases and J 5 bases, leaving 12 bases between the germline ends. This CDR3 contains 14 residues. In nucleotides, the CDR3 is TGTGCCAGTAGTAGTCCAGGGAGGGATCAGCCCCAGCATTTT. As protein: CASSSPGRDQPQHF.

This clone appeared once. The chain joins TRBV5-6 to TRBJ2-3; TRBD2 matches 11 bases. There are 16 residues in the CDR3. The V gene's germline CDR1 is SGHDT and CDR2 YYEEEE. V gave up 4 bases and J gave up 0 bases; unmatched junction bases: 4. The CDR3 DNA follows: TGTGCCAGCAGCCTCAGACTAGCGGGGAGCACAGATACGCAGTATTTT. Amino acid sequence: CASSLRLAGSTDTQYF.

The rearrangement links TRBV5-1 to TRBJ2-5; D not certain. The length of the CDR3 is 11 residues. Germline assignment: CDR1 SGHRS and CDR2 YFSETQ. V was cut by 2 bases and J by 1 base, with 0 bases left in between. CDR3 sequence reads: CASSFQETQYF. The CDR3 coding sequence is TGCGCCAGCAGCTTCCAAGAGACCCAGTACTTC.

CDR3 sequence reads: CASSGTGETQYF. The CDR3 DNA reads TGTGCCAGCTCCGGGACAGGAGAGACCCAGTACTTC. The chain is built from TRBV9 and TRBJ2-5; 8 bases match TRBD1. Germline CDR1 SGDLS, CDR2 YYNGEE. The CDR3 spans 12 residues. V shed 7 bases, J shed 4 bases, and the junction held 3 bases outside the gene matches.

V usage is TRBV7-9 and J usage is TRBJ2-1; weak D call: TRBD2 (7 bases). Trimming pared 3 bases from V and 2 bases from J, leaving 14 bases between. CDR1 is SEHNR and CDR2 is FQNEAQ in the germline V gene (reference sequence). CDR3 length equals 16 residues. This CDR3 is CASSLLRGPTYNEQFF. CDR3 in DNA: TGTGCCAGCAGCTTGTTGCGGGGGCCTACCTACAATGAGCAGTTCTTC.

V and J are TRBV4-1 and TRBJ2-2; D may be TRBD2 (6 bases). CDR3 length: 18 amino acids. Deletions cut 4 bases from V and 5 bases from J, with 23 bases between. Germline CDR1 MGHRA, CDR2 YSYEKL. The CDR3 region is CASSPDSRGRIGTGELFF. The CDR3 DNA reads TGCGCCAGCAGCCCCGACTCGCGGGGCCGGATAGGTACCGGGGAGCTGTTTTTT.

CDR3 in amino acids: CASSTTEEEAFF. CDR3 DNA sequence: TGTGCCAGCAGCACCACCGAGGAGGAAGCTTTCTTT. This chain uses TRBV21-1 with TRBJ1-1. TRBV21-1 is a listed pseudogene. This CDR3 has 12 amino acids.

V and J are TRBV7-9 and TRBJ2-7, with 9 bases fitting TRBD1. There are 16 residues in the CDR3. Germline CDR1 SEHNR, CDR2 FQNEAQ (reference sequence). The trim removed 2 bases at V and 3 bases at J, leaving 8 bases unmatched. CDR3 residues: CASSLYRGTGLYEQYF. The CDR3 DNA reads TGTGCCAGCAGCTTATACCGCGGGACAGGGCTCTACGAGCAGTACTTC. Drawing the rest from reference TRBV7-9 and TRBJ2-7, the complete variable domain is DTGVSQNPRHKITKRGQNVTFRCDPISEHNRLYWYRQTLGQGPEFLTYFQNEAQLEKSRLLSDRFSAERPKGSFSTLEIQRTEQGDSAMYLCASSLYRGTGLYEQYFGPGTRLTVT.

This clone was detected once. This chain connects TRBV5-1 to TRBJ1-6, with a tentative D call TRBD1 (6 bases). Between the trimmed V and J ends, which lost 0 bases and 11 bases, there was a span of 9 bases. Germline-derived CDR1 and CDR2 are SGHRS and YFSETQ. The CDR3 is 13 amino acids. CDR3 DNA sequence: TGCGCCAGCAGCTTGGGGACAGATGCACCCCTCCACTTT. It yields the protein CASSLGTDAPLHF. Combining the CDR3 with reference TRBV5-1 and TRBJ1-6 gives the whole variable domain KAGVTQTPRYLIKTRGQQVTLSCSPISGHRSVSWYQQTPGQGLQFLFEYFSETQRNKGNFPGRFSGRQFSNSRSEMNVSTLELGDSALYLCASSLGTDAPLHFGNGTRLTVT.

The chain links TRBV27 to TRBJ1-1; tentatively, D is TRBD1 (6 bases). The CDR3 is made up of 14 amino acids. Germline V lookup: CDR1 MNHEY, CDR2 SMNVEV (reference sequence). V gave up 6 bases and J gave up 0 bases, with 11 bases separating them. CDR3 sequence reads: CASSRGQLNTEAFF. CDR3 sequence (DNA): TGTGCCAGCAGCCGCGGACAGCTGAACACTGAAGCTTTCTTT.

The rearrangement links TRBV5-4 to TRBJ2-5; TRBD2 agrees at 9 bases. This CDR3 has 13 residues. The V gene end was trimmed by 3 bases and the J gene end by 4 bases; junction bases not matched to a gene: 1. Germline V gene data show CDR1 as SGHNT and CDR2 as YYREEE (reference sequence). The CDR3 reads CASSWRGGETQYF. The CDR3 bases are TGTGCCAGCAGCTGGCGGGGGGGAGAGACCCAGTACTTC.

The chain recombines TRBV30 with TRBJ1-1; 7 bases are a match to TRBD1. There are 13 residues in the CDR3. The V and J ends lost 3 bases and 2 bases, in that order; junction bases with no gene match: 3. In germline, CDR1 is GTSNPN, CDR2 SVGIG (reference sequence). Here the CDR3 DNA reads TGTGCCTGGAGGGGGACAGTTAACACTGAAGCTTTCTTT. It yields the protein CAWRGTVNTEAFF.

In nucleotides, the CDR3 is TGTGCCAGTAGTGCCCTCCGGGACACAGTTGGGGCAGATACGCAGTATTTT. This gives the protein CASSALRDTVGADTQYF. V and J are TRBV19 and TRBJ2-3, with D possibly TRBD1 on 6 matching bases. The CDR3 totals 17 residues. CDR1 and CDR2 (germline): LNHDA, SQIVND (reference sequence). Trimming stripped 5 bases from V and 4 bases from J, with 22 bases between.

The chain joins TRBV11-3 to TRBJ1-1; 7 nucleotides align to TRBD1. This CDR3 contains 14 residues. The V gene end was trimmed by 3 bases and the J gene end by 5 bases; junction bases not matched to a gene: 6. The germline V gene encodes CDR1 SGHNT and CDR2 YENEEA. DNA for the CDR3: TGTGCCAGCAGCTTGACAGGGTCGGGAACTGAAGCTTTCTTT. Translating it yields CASSLTGSGTEAFF.

The chain couples TRBV20-1 to TRBJ1-1; possibly TRBD1 for D (6 bases). Germline assignment: CDR1 DFQATT and CDR2 SNEGSKA (reference sequence). Trimming cost V 6 bases and J 10 bases, with 15 bases left between them. The CDR3 is 11 residues long. In DNA form, the CDR3 reads TGCAGTGCCGGTCTGAGGGGGGTAGCTTTCTTT. Translated: CSAGLRGVAFF.

The chain uses TRBV19 and TRBJ2-7, with D maybe TRBD1 (6 bases). The CDR3 extends over 13 amino acids. Germline V CDR1 and CDR2: LNHDA, SQIVND (reference sequence). V was shortened by 4 bases and J by 5 bases, with 12 bases between the two germline ends. The CDR3 bases are TGTGCCAGTAGTAGGACAGAGCTCCACGAGCAGTACTTC. It yields the protein CASSRTELHEQYF.

This sequence joins TRBV19 and TRBJ1-1; D not certain. Germline V gene sequence: CDR1 LNHDA, CDR2 SQIVND (reference sequence). This CDR3 has 15 residues. Trimming left V 3 bases short and J 1 base short, with 12 bases between. DNA for the CDR3: TGTGCCAGTAGTATGGTCAACCTGGGGAACACTGAAGCTTTCTTT. Translated, it gives CASSMVNLGNTEAFF. The full variable domain, completed using reference TRBV19 and TRBJ1-1, is DGGITQSPKYLFRKEGQNVTLSCEQNLNHDAMYWYRQDPGQGLRLIYYSQIVNDFQKGDIAEGYSVSREKKESFPLTVTSAQKNPTAFYLCASSMVNLGNTEAFFGQGTRLTVV.

The chain employs TRBV6-5 and TRBJ2-7; TRBD1 matches at 7 bases. The CDR3 runs 13 residues. Looked up from germline, CDR1 is MNHEY and CDR2 is SVGAGI. Trimming removed 5 bases from V and 5 bases from J; junction bases left unmatched: 6. Here the CDR3 reads CASSPRGINEQYF. CDR3 nucleotide sequence: TGTGCCAGCAGTCCCAGGGGGATCAACGAGCAGTACTTC.

The chain has TRBV11-2 and TRBJ2-5, with unresolved D. Germline V gives CDR1 SGHAT, CDR2 FQNNGV. The V and J ends lost 5 bases and 2 bases respectively, with 12 bases between them. The CDR3 runs 14 residues. The CDR3 protein is CASSPSRRQETQYF. The CDR3, as DNA: TGTGCCAGCAGCCCTTCCAGGCGGCAAGAGACCCAGTACTTC.

This chain joins TRBV18 and TRBJ2-6; D gene ambiguous. Germline CDR1 KGHSH, CDR2 LQKENI. Trimming shortened V by 3 bases and J by 0 bases, and 6 bases separated the two germline ends. The CDR3 totals 15 residues. The CDR3: CASSPTASGANVLTF. DNA of the CDR3: TGTGCCAGCTCACCGACGGCCTCTGGGGCCAACGTCCTGACTTTC.

V and J are TRBV6-5 and TRBJ1-3; D may be TRBD1 (5 bases). This CDR3 has 15 amino acids. V was clipped by 10 bases and J by 0 bases, with 16 bases between them. The germline CDR1 and CDR2 sequences are MNHEY and SVGAGI. The CDR3, as DNA: TGTGCCACCGGGACGTCGGGCCTCTCTGGAAACACCATATATTTT. Its translation: CATGTSGLSGNTIYF.

The CDR3 loop is CASSGGRSGNSPLHF. In nucleotides, the CDR3 is TGCGCCAGCAGCGGGGGGCGAAGTGGAAATTCACCCCTCCACTTT. V is TRBV5-1 and J is TRBJ1-6; D is perhaps TRBD1 (6 bases). CDR1 is SGHRS and CDR2 is YFSETQ in the germline V gene. Deletions cut 4 bases from V and 7 bases from J, with 15 bases between. CDR3 length equals 15 residues.

This sequence joins TRBV6-6 and TRBJ2-3; perhaps TRBD1 as D (6 bases). Germline V lookup: CDR1 MNHNY, CDR2 SVGAGI (reference sequence). The CDR3 spans 14 residues. Trimming took 0 bases from V and 5 from J, leaving 9 bases between them. CDR3 region: CASSYSDREDTQYF. The DNA of the CDR3 is TGTGCCAGCAGTTACTCGGACAGAGAAGATACGCAGTATTTT.

The chain has TRBV7-2 and TRBJ1-6; possible D gene TRBD1, 5 bases. The germline gives CDR1 SGHTA, CDR2 FQGNSA. The CDR3 is made up of 15 amino acids. The ends were cut back, 4 bases at V and 8 bases at J, with 15 bases in the middle. DNA for the CDR3: TGTGCCAGCAGCTCCGAGGGGTATACGGATTCACCCCTCCACTTT. Amino acids: CASSSEGYTDSPLHF.

This chain uses TRBV7-2 with TRBJ2-7; 10 bases agree with TRBD1. This CDR3 comprises 15 residues. Germline V CDR1 and CDR2: SGHTA, FQGNSA. V trimming: 5 bases; J trimming: 2 bases; junction bases outside the gene matches: 6. The CDR3 DNA reads as TGTGCCAGCAGCCGGGACAGGGGCCCAACCTACGAGCAGTACTTC. It yields the protein CASSRDRGPTYEQYF.

J is TRBJ1-1 and V is TRBV7-9, with D perhaps matching TRBD1 (6 bases). Germline CDR1 reads SEHNR; CDR2 reads FQNEAQ (reference sequence). Trimming pared 3 bases from V and 4 bases from J, leaving 15 bases between. The CDR3 consists of 15 residues. Here the CDR3 reads CASSFRGLGGTEAFF. The CDR3 DNA reads as TGTGCCAGCAGCTTCAGGGGCCTTGGTGGCACTGAAGCTTTCTTT. The variable domain in full, with the rest retrieved from reference TRBV7-9 and TRBJ1-1, is DTGVSQNPRHKITKRGQNVTFRCDPISEHNRLYWYRQTLGQGPEFLTYFQNEAQLEKSRLLSDRFSAERPKGSFSTLEIQRTEQGDSAMYLCASSFRGLGGTEAFFGQGTRLTVV.